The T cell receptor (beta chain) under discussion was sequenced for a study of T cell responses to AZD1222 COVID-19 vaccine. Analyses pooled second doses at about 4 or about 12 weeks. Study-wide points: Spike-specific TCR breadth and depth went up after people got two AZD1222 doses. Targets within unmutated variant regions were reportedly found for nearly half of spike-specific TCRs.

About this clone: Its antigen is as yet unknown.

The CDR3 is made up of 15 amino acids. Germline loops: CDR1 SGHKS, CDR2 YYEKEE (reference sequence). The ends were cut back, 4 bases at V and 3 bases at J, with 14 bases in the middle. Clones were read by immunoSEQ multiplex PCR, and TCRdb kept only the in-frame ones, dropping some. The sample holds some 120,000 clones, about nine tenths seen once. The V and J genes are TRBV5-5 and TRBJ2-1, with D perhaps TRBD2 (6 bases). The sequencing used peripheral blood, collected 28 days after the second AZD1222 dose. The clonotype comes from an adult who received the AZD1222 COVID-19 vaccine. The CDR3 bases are TGTGCCAGCAGCCCGGACGGCGGGGACTACAATGAGCAGTTCTTC. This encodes CASSPDGGDYNEQFF.